The clone carrying this TCR beta chain came up a few times. The sample is drawn from a study of OX40 agonist ivuxolimab in advanced cancers. The ends were cut back, 5 bases at V and 12 bases at J, with 17 bases in the middle. There are 13 residues in the CDR3. Germline V CDR1 and CDR2: LGHNT, FRNRAP. The data were produced by immunoSEQ multiplex PCR, yet TCRdb's version contains in-frame clones alone and is incomplete. The data contain fewer than 80,000 clones, roughly 85% of them seen just once; the ten biggest clones take up under 0.9%. The input for sequencing was CD4+ or CD8+ T cells sorted from blood, taken in a trial of the OX40 agonist ivuxolimab. The J gene is TRBJ2-1, the V gene TRBV12-5; D remains unclear. This receptor was obtained from an adult with an advanced solid tumor such as melanoma, head and neck, liver or kidney cancer. Written as DNA, the CDR3 is TGTGCTAGTGGTAGCTGGAGACGTTTGGGGCAGTTCTTC. The encoded protein is CASGSWRRLGQFF.